The 32 T cell receptor beta chains given below trace back to one sample, sequenced in a study of T-cell reconstitution after alpha-beta-depleted transplantation in children. Using unique molecular identifiers, the investigators prepared the TCRbeta library. TCRdb reanalysed the PCR reads using MiXCR and keeps one entry per CDR3 protein. The sample records hundreds of thousands of distinct CDR3 sequences, roughly 15% being singletons. The source was PBMCs from the stem cell graft donor, collected from the stem cell graft. These receptors originate from a human donor who donated a stem cell graft to a child with acute myeloid leukemia.

In this sample, this clonotype turned up a few times. J is TRBJ2-3 and V is TRBV20-1; 11 bases are shared with TRBD2. Germline V gene sequence: CDR1 DFQATT, CDR2 SNEGSKA (reference sequence). This CDR3 has 15 amino acids. The ends lost 5 bases at V and 3 bases at J; junction bases unmatched: 7. CDR3 sequence reads: CSAQILAGETDTQYF. CDR3 in DNA: TGCAGTGCTCAGATACTAGCGGGGGAGACAGATACGCAGTATTTT.

This clonotype was detected many times. The rearrangement links TRBV20-1 to TRBJ1-6; possible D gene TRBD1, 5 bases. This CDR3 has 15 amino acids. The germline V gene encodes CDR1 DFQATT and CDR2 SNEGSKA (reference sequence). V lost 0 bases, J lost 8 bases, and 14 bases lay in between. The CDR3 sequence: CSARDPDTQDSPLHF. The CDR3 DNA is TGCAGTGCTAGAGATCCGGACACACAGGATTCACCCCTCCACTTT.

This sequence joins TRBV5-1 and TRBJ1-6, with D hard to call. Trimming cost V 4 bases and J 8 bases, with 19 bases left between them. The CDR3 extends over 16 amino acids. In germline, CDR1 is SGHRS, CDR2 YFSETQ. The CDR3: CASSQDPGARYSPLHF. In nucleotides, the CDR3 is TGCGCCAGCAGCCAGGACCCCGGAGCACGATATTCACCCCTCCACTTT.

The chain couples TRBV20-1 to TRBJ2-3; D is unresolved. This CDR3 comprises 12 residues. V was cut by 5 bases and J by 4 bases, with 10 bases left in between. The germline V gene encodes CDR1 DFQATT and CDR2 SNEGSKA (reference sequence). The CDR3 spells CSAPPLSDTQYF. The CDR3 DNA is TGCAGTGCTCCACCCCTTTCAGATACGCAGTATTTT.

This chain joins TRBV24-1 and TRBJ1-1; a possible D gene is TRBD1 (5 bases). With 4 bases removed from V and 2 bases from J, the gap between germline ends came to 19 bases. The CDR3 covers 17 residues. Germline V gene lookup returns CDR1 KGHDR and CDR2 SFDVKD. The CDR3 DNA follows: TGTGCCACCAGTGACTCCCGACAGAAATTAGGAAACACTGAAGCTTTCTTT. Translation gives CATSDSRQKLGNTEAFF.

This clonotype appeared once. The rearrangement links TRBV28 to TRBJ1-3, with D hard to call. Germline CDR1 MDHEN, CDR2 SYDVKM. Trimming took 5 bases from V and 0 from J, leaving 11 bases between them. The CDR3 length is 15 residues. CDR3 bases: TGTGCCAGCAGTCCTCCACCTGGCTCTGGAAACACCATATATTTT. Amino acids: CASSPPPGSGNTIYF.

This clonotype was seen more than once but under ten times. The V and J genes are TRBV6-6 and TRBJ2-3; a possible D gene is TRBD2 (5 bases). This CDR3 is built from 13 residues. The V end lost 1 base, the J end lost 6 bases, and 8 bases lay between the germline ends. CDR1 and CDR2 (germline): MNHNY, SVGAGI (reference sequence). CDR3: CASSYYPGDTQYF. The CDR3 nucleotides are TGTGCCAGCAGTTACTACCCGGGGGATACGCAGTATTTT.

As regards this clonotype: A clone one base away is much larger, so this may be a read error. The CDR3 nucleotides are TGTGCCATCAGTGAGTCGGGACCATACCGTACAGTGAACACTGAAGCTTTCTTT. The encoded protein is CAISESGPYRTVNTEAFF. V is TRBV10-3 and J is TRBJ1-1; TRBD1 is a possible D gene (5 bases). The CDR3 is made up of 18 amino acids. V gave up 0 bases and J gave up 0 bases, with 17 bases separating them. Germline CDR1 and CDR2: ENHRY and SYGVKD.

This clonotype was detected only a few times. The chain combines TRBV6-1 with TRBJ2-7, with 8 bases identical to TRBD2. Germline CDR1 and CDR2: MNHNS and SASEGT. V lost 1 base and J lost 0; bases outside the gene matches: 8. The CDR3 sequence is 17 residues long. The DNA for the CDR3 is TGTGCCAGCAGTGAAGGTCTTAGCGGGAAGAGCTCCTACGAGCAGTACTTC. Its translation is CASSEGLSGKSSYEQYF.

This clonotype was observed many times. The chain carries TRBV20-1 and TRBJ2-7; 9 bases line up with TRBD1. The J segment lost 1 base and the V segment lost 4 bases, leaving 5 bases of the junction unmatched. This CDR3 region has 14 residues. Germline-derived CDR1 and CDR2 are DFQATT and SNEGSKA (reference sequence). The CDR3 bases are TGCAGTGCTACCCCGGACAGGGGATCCTACGAGCAGTACGTC. The encoded protein is CSATPDRGSYEQYV.

This clonotype was observed many times. The chain links TRBV5-6 to TRBJ1-2; possibly TRBD1 for D (6 bases). Trimming shortened V by 1 base and J by 5 bases, and 12 bases separated the two germline ends. The germline V gene encodes CDR1 SGHDT and CDR2 YYEEEE. This CDR3 comprises 14 residues. CDR3 coding DNA: TGTGCCAGCAGCTTGAGTACAGGGACTTATGGCTACACCTTC. This codes for CASSLSTGTYGYTF.

Many counts were recorded for this clonotype. The chain is built from TRBV29-1 and TRBJ2-4; D gene unclear. Germline assignment: CDR1 SQVTM and CDR2 ANQGSEA. Trimming left V 1 base short and J 1 base short, with 11 bases between. The length of the CDR3 is 15 residues. This CDR3 is CSVEAAAAAKNIQYF. As DNA, the CDR3 is TGCAGCGTTGAAGCGGCCGCTGCGGCCAAAAACATTCAGTACTTC. The variable domain in full, completed from reference TRBV29-1 and TRBJ2-4, reads SAVISQKPSRDICQRGTSLTIQCQVDSQVTMMFWYRQQPGQSLTLIATANQGSEATYESGFVIDKFPISRPNLTFSTLTVSNMSPEDSSIYLCSVEAAAAAKNIQYFGAGTRLSVL.

This clonotype occurred a few times. V gene TRBV18 combines with J gene TRBJ2-1; D possibly uses TRBD1 or TRBD2 (5 bases each). Per germline, CDR1 KGHSH and CDR2 LQKENI. With 1 base removed from V and 8 bases from J, the gap between germline ends came to 12 bases. The CDR3 runs 14 residues. This CDR3 reads CASSPRRDPHEQFF. In nucleotides, the CDR3 is TGTGCCAGCTCACCACGCCGGGACCCCCATGAGCAGTTCTTC.

The rearrangement uses TRBV7-2 and TRBJ2-3; 8 bases agree with TRBD2. CDR3 length equals 16 residues. The V gene's germline CDR1 is SGHTA and CDR2 FQGNSA. V dropped 1 base and J dropped 4; count of bases not matched to a gene: 7. Written as DNA, the CDR3 is TGTGCCAGCAGCTTAGGAGCGGGGGCGGGATCAGATACGCAGTATTTT. Protein: CASSLGAGAGSDTQYF.

The chain recombines TRBV20-1 with TRBJ2-7; 7 bases align to TRBD1. Germline V gene data show CDR1 as DFQATT and CDR2 as SNEGSKA (reference sequence). The CDR3 is 13 residues long. J gave up 4 bases and V 4 bases, and 7 bases lay outside the gene matches. The CDR3 loop reads CSAKGANGYEQYV. As DNA, the CDR3 is TGCAGTGCTAAGGGGGCCAACGGGTACGAGCAGTACGTC.

This clonotype has a count of ten or more. V and J are TRBV12-3 or TRBV12-4 and TRBJ2-7, with D maybe TRBD1 (6 bases). The V gene lost 2 bases and the J gene lost 5 bases, with 13 bases spanning the gap. The CDR3 consists of 14 residues. CDR3 protein: CASSLQTGDHEQYF. CDR3 sequence (DNA): TGTGCCAGCAGTTTACAGACAGGAGACCACGAGCAGTACTTC.

This clonotype was recorded many times. The chain has TRBV20-1 and TRBJ1-2; TRBD1 aligns across 7 bases. V was pared by 4 bases and J by 3 bases, with 8 bases of the junction left unmatched. The CDR3 is 14 amino acids. Germline V CDR1 and CDR2: DFQATT, SNEGSKA (reference sequence). The CDR3 region is CSATKQGTDYGYTF. The CDR3 DNA reads TGCAGTGCTACGAAACAGGGGACCGACTATGGCTACACCTTC.

There are many counts of this clonotype. The chain has TRBV20-1 and TRBJ1-1; 7 bases are shared with TRBD1. Per germline, CDR1 DFQATT and CDR2 SNEGSKA (reference sequence). V lost 3 bases, J lost 8 bases, and 9 bases stayed unmatched. The CDR3 loop spans 13 amino acids. The CDR3 spells CSASGTDRSEAFF. CDR3 nucleotide sequence: TGCAGTGCTAGTGGGACAGATCGATCCGAAGCTTTCTTT.

The rearrangement uses TRBV5-5 and TRBJ2-2, with 12 bases aligning to TRBD2. The CDR3 totals 16 residues. After removal of 4 bases from V and 7 bases from J, the junction contained 8 bases not matched to a gene. CDR1 and CDR2 from the germline V gene are SGHKS and YYEKEE (reference sequence). The CDR3 reads CASSLRTSGVGGELFF. DNA for the CDR3: TGTGCCAGCAGCCTTCGGACTAGCGGGGTTGGCGGGGAGCTGTTTTTT.

This clonotype was picked up a small number of times. The chain joins TRBV5-4 to TRBJ1-4; TRBD1 agrees at 10 bases. Germline CDR1 is SGHNT and CDR2 is YYREEE (reference sequence). J gave up 4 bases and V 3 bases, and 6 bases lay outside the gene matches. The CDR3 is 16 amino acids. The CDR3 DNA follows: TGTGCCAGCAGCTCGGGACAGGGGAACTTTAATGAAAAACTGTTTTTT. Translating it yields CASSSGQGNFNEKLFF. Using reference TRBV5-4 and TRBJ1-4 for the parts outside the CDR3, the full variable domain is ETGVTQSPTHLIKTRGQQVTLRCSSQSGHNTVSWYQQALGQGPQFIFQYYREEENGRGNFPPRFSGLQFPNYSSELNVNALELDDSALYLCASSSGQGNFNEKLFFGSGTQLSVL.

In its sample, this clonotype was seen a few times. The CDR3 sequence is CSVERPGQVVMNTEAFF. The CDR3 nucleotides are TGCAGCGTTGAGAGACCGGGACAGGTAGTGATGAACACTGAAGCTTTCTTT. The chain couples TRBV29-1 to TRBJ1-1; 8 bases are shared with TRBD1. CDR3 length: 17 residues. Trimming took 3 bases from V and 0 from J; bases not matched to a gene: 12. CDR1 and CDR2 from the germline V gene are SQVTM and ANQGSEA.

This clonotype occurred many times. This rearrangement joins TRBV12-3 or TRBV12-4 to TRBJ1-5, with D possibly being TRBD1 (5 bases). V lost 5 bases and J 1 base, leaving 9 bases between the germline ends. This CDR3 comprises 14 residues. CDR3 bases: TGTGCCAGCAGTCAGGACACCAGCAATCAGCCCCAGCATTTT. Protein sequence: CASSQDTSNQPQHF.

The table lists this clonotype with a few counts. V gene TRBV7-2 combines with J gene TRBJ2-7, with D tentatively TRBD1 or TRBD2 (6 bases each). Trimming removed 7 bases at V and 3 bases at J, with 16 bases between. The CDR3 spans 14 residues. From germline, CDR1 is SGHTA and CDR2 FQGNSA. This CDR3 is CASTLGGLGYEQYV. The CDR3 DNA follows: TGTGCCAGCACCCTAGGGGGGCTCGGCTACGAGCAGTACGTC.

The chain uses TRBV5-1 and TRBJ2-2, with 8 bases identical to TRBD1. Germline CDR1 is SGHRS and CDR2 is YFSETQ. This CDR3 spans 17 amino acids. V was pared by 4 bases and J by 3 bases, with 11 bases of the junction left unmatched. CDR3 nucleotides: TGCGCCAGCAGCCCTAAGGACAGGGTGGGGGACACCGGGGAGCTGTTTTTT. This sequence encodes CASSPKDRVGDTGELFF.

In this sample, this clonotype turned up a few times. The chain carries TRBV11-3 and TRBJ2-7; D gene uncertain. The V gene's germline CDR1 is SGHNT and CDR2 YENEEA. The ends were cut back, 1 base at V and 6 bases at J, with 10 bases in the middle. The CDR3 totals 13 residues. The CDR3 nucleotides are TGTGCCAGCAGCTTAGGTGGCAGTCTCGAGCAGTACTTC. Its protein is CASSLGGSLEQYF. Together with reference TRBV11-3 and TRBJ2-7, the CDR3 gives the full variable domain: EAGVVQSPRYKIIEKKQPVAFWCNPISGHNTLYWYLQNLGQGPELLIRYENEEAVDDSQLPKDRFSAERLKGVDSTLKIQPAELGDSAVYLCASSLGGSLEQYFGPGTRLTVT.

This clonotype was observed a handful of times. V usage is TRBV5-6 and J usage is TRBJ2-7; maybe TRBD1 (6 bases). From germline, CDR1 is SGHDT and CDR2 YYEEEE. Trimming left V 3 bases short and J 6 bases short, with 13 bases between. There are 13 residues in the CDR3. CDR3 region: CASSSLDSREQYF. The CDR3 DNA reads as TGTGCCAGCAGCTCTTTGGACAGTCGCGAGCAGTACTTC. Full variable domain (remainder filled in from reference TRBV5-6 and TRBJ2-7): DAGVTQSPTHLIKTRGQQVTLRCSPKSGHDTVSWYQQALGQGPQFIFQYYEEEERQRGNFPDRFSGHQFPNYSSELNVNALLLGDSALYLCASSSLDSREQYFGPGTRLTVT.

The chain joins TRBV20-1 to TRBJ1-5; D is undetermined. CDR1 is DFQATT, CDR2 SNEGSKA, per germline (reference sequence). The V gene lost 6 bases and the J gene lost 7 bases, with 16 bases spanning the gap. This CDR3 spans 13 amino acids. In DNA, the CDR3 is TGCAGTGCGCTTGGGGTTGTCGGCCAGCCCCAGCATTTT. Translation gives CSALGVVGQPQHF.

This chain links TRBV6-5 with TRBJ2-3; D gene uncertain. V lost 5 bases and J 5 bases, leaving 5 bases between the germline ends. The CDR3 runs to 11 residues. Germline V gene sequence: CDR1 MNHEY, CDR2 SVGAGI. CDR3 sequence: CASSTEDTQYF. DNA for the CDR3: TGTGCCAGCAGTACCGAAGATACGCAGTATTTT.

The chain joins TRBV20-1 to TRBJ2-3, with a tentative D call TRBD2 (6 bases). V shed 2 bases and J shed 1 base, with 13 bases lying between them. From germline, CDR1 is DFQATT and CDR2 SNEGSKA (reference sequence). This CDR3 comprises 15 residues. In DNA form, the CDR3 reads TGCAGTGCTAGAAAGGGTGAGCGGGGCACAGATACGCAGTATTTT. It translates to CSARKGERGTDTQYF.

This clonotype was detected only a few times. This rearrangement joins TRBV7-2 to TRBJ1-1; D might be TRBD1 (5 bases). There are 13 residues in the CDR3. Trimming left V 5 bases short and J 1 base short, with 8 bases between. Germline CDR1 reads SGHTA; CDR2 reads FQGNSA. The CDR3 is CASSRGSNTEAFF. Here the CDR3 DNA reads TGTGCCAGCAGCCGGGGGTCGAACACTGAAGCTTTCTTT.

The chain links TRBV7-2 to TRBJ1-1; 7 nucleotides agree with TRBD1. This CDR3 spans 14 amino acids. Germline V gives CDR1 SGHTA, CDR2 FQGNSA. The V gene end was trimmed by 5 bases and the J gene end by 8 bases; junction bases not matched to a gene: 11. The CDR3 sequence: CASSVTGDAGEAFF. Written as DNA, the CDR3 is TGTGCCAGCAGCGTCACAGGGGACGCTGGGGAAGCTTTCTTT.

The chain is built from TRBV2 and TRBJ1-1; D is ambiguous. The germline gives CDR1 SNHLY, CDR2 FYNNEI. The CDR3 has 13 amino acids. With 5 bases removed from V and 1 base from J, the gap between germline ends came to 8 bases. DNA of the CDR3: TGTGCCAGCAGTCGACACCAGAACACTGAAGCTTTCTTT. Translating it yields CASSRHQNTEAFF.